This T cell receptor (beta chain) was captured in a study of OX40 agonist ivuxolimab in advanced cancers. Sequencing was performed with immunoSEQ multiplex PCR; in TCRdb, only in-frame clones are kept and a portion is missing. The sample holds about 46,000 clones, 70% to 85% seen once. This receptor was obtained from an adult with an advanced solid tumor such as melanoma, head and neck, liver or kidney cancer. The sequences come from CD4+ or CD8+ T cells sorted from blood, collected in a trial of the OX40 agonist ivuxolimab.

In DNA form, the CDR3 reads TGTGCTAGTGGTTTTAGCCTAGAAGCTTTCTTT. Encoded protein: CASGFSLEAFF. J is TRBJ1-1 and V is TRBV12-5; D unresolved. V lost 3 bases and J 8 bases, leaving 7 bases between the germline ends. The CDR3 runs 11 residues. CDR1 and CDR2 (germline): LGHNT, FRNRAP. Variable domain in full (rest from reference TRBV12-5 and TRBJ1-1): DARVTQTPRHKVTEMGQEVTMRCQPILGHNTVFWYRQTMMQGLELLAYFRNRAPLDDSGMPKDRFSAEMPDATLATLKIQPSEPRDSAVYFCASGFSLEAFFGQGTRLTVV.